The sample holds one count of the clone carrying this T cell receptor (beta chain). These data belong to a study of T cell changes during pregnancy in multiple sclerosis. The protocol was immunoSEQ multiplex PCR, while the TCRdb copy is restricted to in-frame clones and leaves out a portion. Among 35,000 to 55,000 clones listed, 80% to 90% were seen once. The starting material was CD4+ T cells from peripheral blood mononuclear cells, obtained after pregnancy. This TCR came from a female donor with multiple sclerosis, enrolled in a pregnancy study.

Here the CDR3 reads CASGTPGLSPYEQYF. CDR3 DNA sequence: TGTGCCAGCGGTACTCCGGGACTCTCCCCTTACGAGCAGTACTTC. V is TRBV28 and J is TRBJ2-7; a possible D gene is TRBD2 (6 bases). The CDR3 sequence is 15 residues long. CDR1 and CDR2 (germline): MDHEN, SYDVKM. V was shortened by 8 bases and J by 4 bases, with 21 bases between the two germline ends.